What follows are 11 T cell receptor beta chains derived from one specimen sequenced in a study of blood T cell repertoires in COVID-19. Repertoires were generated with immunoSEQ multiplex PCR, while TCRdb's copy carries only in-frame clones and drops some. This sample has hundreds of thousands of clones, with 89% found just once. Sequenced sample: peripheral blood. These receptors originate from a woman aged 25 to 39 with COVID-19, enrolled during active disease.

The chain uses TRBV13 and TRBJ1-2; 8 bases match TRBD1. The V gene end was trimmed by 5 bases and the J gene end by 3 bases; junction bases not matched to a gene: 8. Per germline, CDR1 PRHDT and CDR2 FYEKMQ (reference sequence). This CDR3 is built from 15 residues. CDR3 DNA sequence: TGTGCCAGCAGCCCAGGGGGCTCCGGTGACTATGGCTACACCTTC. This codes for CASSPGGSGDYGYTF.

The V call is TRBV19, the J call TRBJ2-7; D is possibly TRBD2 (5 bases). The CDR3 has 16 residues. Germline CDR1 LNHDA, CDR2 SQIVND (reference sequence). V gave up 5 bases and J gave up 4 bases, with 21 bases separating them. Written as DNA, the CDR3 is TGTGCCAGTAGTTCTTCACTAGGAGTTCTATCATACGAGCAGTACTTC. It translates to CASSSSLGVLSYEQYF.

As to this clone: Other nucleotide sequences from this sample produce the same CDR3. The chain has TRBV27 and TRBJ1-5, with 8 bases matching TRBD1. Germline trimming cut 5 bases from V and 2 bases from J; bases unmatched to any gene: 2. CDR1 and CDR2 (germline): MNHEY, SMNVEV (reference sequence). The CDR3 loop spans 14 amino acids. CDR3 protein: CASSHRGGNQPQHF. The CDR3 DNA follows: TGTGCCAGCAGTCACAGGGGGGGCAATCAGCCCCAGCATTTT.

The rearrangement links TRBV3-1 (or the pseudogene TRBV3-2) to TRBJ1-3, with a possible D match to TRBD1 (5 bases). The CDR3 length is 14 residues. Trimming removed 1 base from V and 4 bases from J, with 8 bases in between. Per germline, CDR1 LGHDT and CDR2 YNNKEL (reference sequence). The CDR3 DNA follows: TGTGCCAGCAGCCAAGGACAGATCGGAAACACCATATATTTT. Translated, it gives CASSQGQIGNTIYF.

The chain recombines TRBV21-1 with TRBJ1-2. TRBV21-1 is a known pseudogene. This CDR3 spans 12 amino acids. CDR3 sequence (DNA): TGTGCCAGCGGATTGTCGGGTGGGGGCTACACCTTC. Its protein product is CASGLSGGGYTF.

The CDR3 region is CASSPPSYPYEQYF. CDR3 coding DNA: TGTGCCAGCAGCCCCCCGTCCTACCCCTACGAGCAGTACTTC. This chain joins TRBV11-2 and TRBJ2-7; D gene uncertain. Trimming cost V 5 bases and J 2 bases, with 13 bases left between them. Germline V CDR1 and CDR2: SGHAT, FQNNGV. The length of the CDR3 is 14 residues.

In its sample, this clone was seen a few times. The rearrangement links TRBV6-6 to TRBJ2-3; 8 positions agree with TRBD2. J lost 2 bases, V lost 6 bases, and 7 bases had no gene match. The CDR3 sequence is 15 residues long. The V gene's germline CDR1 is MNHNY and CDR2 SVGAGI (reference sequence). This chain's CDR3 is CASRLRGGDTDTQYF. The CDR3 DNA reads TGTGCCAGCAGACTTCGGGGGGGAGACACAGATACGCAGTATTTT.

The chain is built from TRBV11-2 and TRBJ2-1, with 7 bases aligning to TRBD2. V dropped 5 bases and J dropped 5; count of bases not matched to a gene: 9. The CDR3 consists of 15 residues. The germline gives CDR1 SGHAT, CDR2 FQNNGV. The CDR3 DNA is TGTGCCAGCAGCCCACCCAGCGGGGCGGACAATGAGCAGTTCTTC. The encoded protein is CASSPPSGADNEQFF.

The J gene is TRBJ2-5, the V gene TRBV20-1, with 9 bases that match TRBD1. CDR3 length: 14 amino acids. The germline V gene has CDR1 DFQATT and CDR2 SNEGSKA (reference sequence). Trimming removed 3 bases from V and 5 bases from J; junction bases left unmatched: 7. The CDR3 loop reads CSASRDRASETQYF. Written as DNA, the CDR3 is TGCAGTGCTAGTCGGGACAGGGCGTCGGAGACCCAGTACTTC.

The chain joins TRBV5-8 to TRBJ2-3, with 10 nucleotides matching TRBD2. The CDR3 runs 14 residues. V gave up 1 base and J gave up 5 bases; unmatched junction bases: 1. The germline gives CDR1 SGHTS, CDR2 YDEGEE. CDR3 protein: CASSLTSGVDTQYF. The DNA for the CDR3 is TGTGCCAGCAGCTTGACTAGCGGGGTAGATACGCAGTATTTT.

This CDR3 is CASSERGTSIQYF. The CDR3 coding sequence is TGTGCCAGCAGTGAACGAGGGACTAGCATCCAGTATTTT. This chain links TRBV2 with TRBJ2-3, with 9 bases that match TRBD2. This CDR3 contains 13 residues. Germline CDR1 SNHLY, CDR2 FYNNEI. V shed 2 bases and J 12 bases; nucleotides not matched to a gene: 6.